This is a list of T cell receptor beta chains from one sample in a study of T cell responses to AZD1222 COVID-19 vaccine. This table comes from immunoSEQ multiplex PCR, and its TCRdb copy is limited to in-frame clones, with some not included. The data show more than 150,000 clones, with just under 90% seen just once and roughly 6% held by the top ten. The sample here was peripheral blood, taken on day 0 of AZD1222 vaccination. Receptors originate from an adult in good health. Each CDR3 is given with its conserved first and last residue. A D gene is named only where the DNA matches it firmly. Clone size is shown for a subset of rows, as once, few, many or a class of expanded clone.

d_gene: -; abundance: -; j_gene: TRBJ2-7; v_gene: TRBV5-1; CDR3nt: TGCGCCAGCAGCTTGGCCGGAGTACCCTCCTACGAGCAGTACTTC; CDR3aa: CASSLAGVPSYEQYF
d_gene: TRBD1; abundance: -; j_gene: TRBJ2-5; v_gene: TRBV5-1; CDR3nt: TGCGCCAGCAGCTTGGACGGACAGGGCATAGAGACCCAGTACTTC; CDR3aa: CASSLDGQGIETQYF
d_gene: -; abundance: -; j_gene: TRBJ1-4; v_gene: TRBV7-2; CDR3nt: TGTGCCAGCAGCTTAGTAGGGGGGGTCACTAATGAAAAACTGTTTTTT; CDR3aa: CASSLVGGVTNEKLFF
d_gene: TRBD2; abundance: -; j_gene: TRBJ2-7; v_gene: TRBV5-4; CDR3nt: TGTGCCACCGGGACTAGCGGGGGATACGAGCAGTACTTC; CDR3aa: CATGTSGGYEQYF
d_gene: TRBD1; abundance: -; j_gene: TRBJ1-1; v_gene: TRBV11-3; CDR3nt: TGTGCCAGCAGCTTGGGACAGGGACTCATGAACACTGAAGCTTTCTTT; CDR3aa: CASSLGQGLMNTEAFF
d_gene: -; abundance: -; j_gene: TRBJ1-5; v_gene: TRBV30; CDR3nt: TGTGCCTGGAGTGGACGAGTCAATCAGCCCCAGCATTTT; CDR3aa: CAWSGRVNQPQHF
d_gene: -; abundance: -; j_gene: TRBJ2-6; v_gene: TRBV28; CDR3nt: TGTGCCAGCAGTTTGTCAGGGACTGGGGCCAACGTCCTGACTTTC; CDR3aa: CASSLSGTGANVLTF
d_gene: -; abundance: once; j_gene: TRBJ1-6; v_gene: TRBV12-3/TRBV12-4; CDR3nt: TGTGCCAGCAGTTTCAGGGAGAGGTCACCCCTCCACTTT; CDR3aa: CASSFRERSPLHF
d_gene: TRBD1; abundance: once; j_gene: TRBJ1-5; v_gene: TRBV4-2; CDR3nt: TGTGCCAGCAGCATATCGGGGACAGAACAGCCCCAGCATTTT; CDR3aa: CASSISGTEQPQHF
d_gene: -; abundance: once; j_gene: TRBJ2-2; v_gene: TRBV6-4; CDR3nt: TGTGCCAGCAAATTCGAAGCCTTAGGAGTGGGGGAGCTGTTTTTT; CDR3aa: CASKFEALGVGELFF